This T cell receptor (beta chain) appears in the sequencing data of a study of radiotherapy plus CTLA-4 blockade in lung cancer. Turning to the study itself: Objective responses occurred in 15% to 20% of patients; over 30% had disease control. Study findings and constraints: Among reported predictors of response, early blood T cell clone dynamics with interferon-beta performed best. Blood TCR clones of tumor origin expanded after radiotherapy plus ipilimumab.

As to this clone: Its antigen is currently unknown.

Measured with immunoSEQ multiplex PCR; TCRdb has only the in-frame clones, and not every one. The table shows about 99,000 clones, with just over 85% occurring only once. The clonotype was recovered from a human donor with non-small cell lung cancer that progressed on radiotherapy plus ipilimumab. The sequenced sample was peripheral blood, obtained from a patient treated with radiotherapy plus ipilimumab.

CDR3: CASSPQAGPVGGYTF. The CDR3 nucleotides read TGTGCCAGCAGCCCTCAGGCCGGTCCTGTGGGTGGCTACACCTTC. The chain combines TRBV7-9 with TRBJ1-2, with unresolved D. V lost 5 bases and J 7 bases, leaving 20 bases between the germline ends. The CDR3 contains 15 residues. Per germline, CDR1 SEHNR and CDR2 FQNEAQ (reference sequence).